The following is a TCR beta chain sequence with its context. This entry comes from a study of T cells in narcolepsy. This table comes from immunoSEQ multiplex PCR, and its TCRdb copy is limited to in-frame clones, with some not included. The data contain about 40,000 clones, about 91% of them seen just once; the ten biggest clones take up over 1%. This CDR3 has 16 amino acids. Germline V gene lookup returns CDR1 KGHSH and CDR2 LQKENI. Trimming at V came to 1 base and at J to 0 bases, leaving 4 bases not matched to a gene. The sequence was obtained from a human donor with narcolepsy. The sequenced material came from CD45RA- memory CD4+ T cells from PBMCs. The V gene is TRBV18, the J gene TRBJ2-7; 9 bases are shared with TRBD2. CDR3 loop: CASSPLAGVTSYEQYF. The CDR3 DNA reads TGTGCCAGCTCACCACTAGCGGGAGTGACCTCCTACGAGCAGTACTTC.